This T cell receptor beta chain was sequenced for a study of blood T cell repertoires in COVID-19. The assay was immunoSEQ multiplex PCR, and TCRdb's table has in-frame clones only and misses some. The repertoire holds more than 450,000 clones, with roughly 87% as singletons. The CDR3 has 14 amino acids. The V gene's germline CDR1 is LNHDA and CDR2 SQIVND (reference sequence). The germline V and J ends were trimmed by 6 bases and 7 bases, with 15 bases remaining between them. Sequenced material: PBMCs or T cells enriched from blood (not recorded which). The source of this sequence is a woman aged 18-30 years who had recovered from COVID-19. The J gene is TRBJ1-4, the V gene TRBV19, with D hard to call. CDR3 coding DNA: TGTGCCAGTAGGGAGGTGGGCTCCTCTGAAAAACTGTTTTTT. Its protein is CASREVGSSEKLFF.